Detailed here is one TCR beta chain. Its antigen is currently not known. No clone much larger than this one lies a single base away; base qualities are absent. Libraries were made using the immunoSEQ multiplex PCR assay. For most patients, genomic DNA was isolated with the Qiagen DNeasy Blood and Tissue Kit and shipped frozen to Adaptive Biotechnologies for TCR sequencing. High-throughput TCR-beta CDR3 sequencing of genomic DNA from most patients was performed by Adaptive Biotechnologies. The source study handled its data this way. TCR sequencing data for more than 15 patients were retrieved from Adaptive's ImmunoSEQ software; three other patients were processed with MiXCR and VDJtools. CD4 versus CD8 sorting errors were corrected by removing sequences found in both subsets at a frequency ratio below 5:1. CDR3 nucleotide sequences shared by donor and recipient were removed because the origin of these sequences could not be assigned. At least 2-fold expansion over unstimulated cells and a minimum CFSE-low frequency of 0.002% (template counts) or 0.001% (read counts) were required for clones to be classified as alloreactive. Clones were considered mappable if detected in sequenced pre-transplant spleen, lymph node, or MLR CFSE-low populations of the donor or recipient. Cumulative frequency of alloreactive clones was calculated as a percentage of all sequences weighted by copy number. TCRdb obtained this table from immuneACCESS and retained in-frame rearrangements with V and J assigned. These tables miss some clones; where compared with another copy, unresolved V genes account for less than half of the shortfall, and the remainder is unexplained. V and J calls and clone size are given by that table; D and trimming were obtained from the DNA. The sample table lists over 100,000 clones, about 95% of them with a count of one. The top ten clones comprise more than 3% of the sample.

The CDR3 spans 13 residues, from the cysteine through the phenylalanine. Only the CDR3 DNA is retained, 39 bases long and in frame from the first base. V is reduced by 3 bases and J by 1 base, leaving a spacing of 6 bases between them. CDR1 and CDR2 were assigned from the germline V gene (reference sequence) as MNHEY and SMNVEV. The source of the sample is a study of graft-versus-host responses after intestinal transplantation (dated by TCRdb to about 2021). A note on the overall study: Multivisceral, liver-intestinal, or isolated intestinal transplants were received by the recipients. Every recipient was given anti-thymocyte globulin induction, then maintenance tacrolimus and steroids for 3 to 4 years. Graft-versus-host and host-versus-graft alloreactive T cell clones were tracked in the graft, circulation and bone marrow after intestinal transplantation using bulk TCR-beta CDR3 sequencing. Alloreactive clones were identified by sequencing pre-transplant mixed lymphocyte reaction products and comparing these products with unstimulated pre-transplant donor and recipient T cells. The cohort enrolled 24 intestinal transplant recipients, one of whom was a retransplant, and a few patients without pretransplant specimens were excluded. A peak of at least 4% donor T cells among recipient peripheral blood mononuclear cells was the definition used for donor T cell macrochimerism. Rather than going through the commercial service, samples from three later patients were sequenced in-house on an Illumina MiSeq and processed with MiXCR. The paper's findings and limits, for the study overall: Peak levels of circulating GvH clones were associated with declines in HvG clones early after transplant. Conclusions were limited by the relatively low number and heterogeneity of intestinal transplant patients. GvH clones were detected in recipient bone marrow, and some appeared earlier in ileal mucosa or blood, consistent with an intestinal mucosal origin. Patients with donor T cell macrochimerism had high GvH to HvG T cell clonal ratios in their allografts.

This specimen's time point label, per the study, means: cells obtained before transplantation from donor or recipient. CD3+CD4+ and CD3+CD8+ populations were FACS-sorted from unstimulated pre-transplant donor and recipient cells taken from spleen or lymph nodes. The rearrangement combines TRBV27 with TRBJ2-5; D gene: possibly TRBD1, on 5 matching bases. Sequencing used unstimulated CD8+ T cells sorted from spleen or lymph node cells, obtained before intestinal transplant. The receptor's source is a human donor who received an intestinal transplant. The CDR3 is CASSFQGQETQYF. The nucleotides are TGTGCCAGCAGTTTTCAGGGCCAAGAGACCCAGTACTTC.